Following are 28 T cell receptor beta chains from one sample sequenced in a study of identical twins. TCRdb redid the calling of the 5' RACE reads with MiXCR, one entry per CDR3 protein. Of roughly 250,000 distinct CDR3 sequences in the sample, roughly an eighth were seen once. The sample comprised memory (CD45RO+) T cells sorted from blood. These receptors all stem from a woman between 18 and 30 years old in good health.

The chain is built from TRBV27 and TRBJ2-7; either TRBD1 or TRBD2 may fit D (5 bases each). The CDR3 is 13 amino acids. Germline assignment: CDR1 MNHEY and CDR2 SMNVEV (reference sequence). V was clipped by 9 bases and J by 4 bases, with 16 bases between them. The CDR3 loop is CASWARGGYEQYF. As DNA, the CDR3 is TGTGCCAGTTGGGCAAGGGGCGGGTACGAGCAGTACTTC.

This chain joins TRBV20-1 and TRBJ2-7, with D perhaps matching TRBD1 or TRBD2 (6 bases each). V was trimmed by 6 bases and J by 2 bases, leaving 17 bases between them. CDR1 is DFQATT, CDR2 SNEGSKA, per germline (reference sequence). This CDR3 contains 14 residues. CDR3 sequence: CSAPVGGRPYEQYF. The CDR3 DNA reads TGCAGTGCCCCGGTCGGGGGCCGACCCTACGAGCAGTACTTC.

The V and J genes are TRBV5-1 and TRBJ1-3, with D perhaps TRBD1 (5 bases). Germline assignment: CDR1 SGHRS and CDR2 YFSETQ. V gave up 4 bases and J gave up 7 bases, with 15 bases separating them. The CDR3 is 14 residues long. The CDR3 loop is CASSPPGRANTIYF. The CDR3 coding sequence is TGCGCCAGCAGCCCCCCGGGCAGGGCGAACACCATATATTTT.

This clonotype was picked up many times. The chain employs TRBV5-6 and TRBJ2-1; the D call may be TRBD1 or TRBD2 (6 bases each). Germline assignment: CDR1 SGHDT and CDR2 YYEEEE. V shed 6 bases and J shed 5 bases, with 12 bases lying between them. There are 13 residues in the CDR3. CDR3 nucleotides: TGTGCCAGCACCCGGGGGCCAAACAATGAGCAGTTCTTC. Protein sequence: CASTRGPNNEQFF.

This clonotype was observed a few times. The chain couples TRBV7-9 to TRBJ2-6, with TRBD1 as a possible D gene (5 bases). Germline loops: CDR1 SEHNR, CDR2 FQNEAQ (reference sequence). Trimming stripped 7 bases from V and 2 bases from J, with 18 bases between. The CDR3 totals 17 residues. The CDR3 sequence: CASNVWSDKAGANVLTF. DNA of the CDR3: TGTGCCAGCAACGTTTGGTCGGACAAGGCTGGGGCCAACGTCCTGACTTTC.

This chain connects TRBV7-8 to TRBJ1-2, with a possible D match to TRBD1 (5 bases). Trimming took off 4 bases at V and 4 bases at J, with 13 bases between the two ends. The length of the CDR3 is 14 residues. The germline gives CDR1 SGHVS, CDR2 FQNEAQ. The CDR3 coding sequence is TGTGCCAGCAGCTCGCCCGGGCAGGGCTATGGCTACACCTTC. This translates into CASSSPGQGYGYTF.

The rearrangement joins TRBV7-9 to TRBJ2-2; unclear D gene. Trimming took off 0 bases at V and 6 bases at J, with 8 bases between the two ends. CDR3 length: 14 amino acids. In germline, CDR1 is SEHNR, CDR2 FQNEAQ (reference sequence). The CDR3 region has the DNA TGTGCCAGCAGCTTAGCGTACCTAGCCGGGGAGCTGTTTTTT. Its translation: CASSLAYLAGELFF.

The J gene is TRBJ2-4, the V gene TRBV20-1; D tentatively fits TRBD1 or TRBD2 (5 bases each). Germline V gives CDR1 DFQATT, CDR2 SNEGSKA (reference sequence). The CDR3 spans 15 residues. Trimming took off 0 bases at V and 1 base at J, with 10 bases between the two ends. This CDR3 reads CSARDHEGAKNIQYF. CDR3 in DNA: TGCAGTGCTAGAGATCACGAGGGGGCCAAAAACATTCAGTACTTC.

The CDR3 region has the DNA TGCAGCGTTGATACCGACAGGGAGTTAACCCACGAGCAGTACTTC. This sequence encodes CSVDTDRELTHEQYF. The J gene is TRBJ2-7, the V gene TRBV29-1, with 7 positions matching TRBD1. Germline V gives CDR1 SQVTM, CDR2 ANQGSEA. The CDR3 is made up of 15 amino acids. V shed 3 bases and J 5 bases; nucleotides not matched to a gene: 13.

This clonotype has a count of ten or more. This chain joins TRBV3-1 and TRBJ2-7, with no clear D. The germline V gene encodes CDR1 LGHDT and CDR2 YNNKEL (reference sequence). Deletions cut 0 bases from V and 3 bases from J, with 3 bases between. The CDR3 runs 12 residues. CDR3 nucleotides: TGTGCCAGCAGCCAAGACCGCTACGAGCAGTACTTC. Amino acid sequence: CASSQDRYEQYF.

In this sample, this clonotype turned up many times. The chain joins TRBV12-3 or TRBV12-4 to TRBJ1-1, with D hard to call. The CDR3 totals 14 residues. Trimming took off 5 bases at V and 4 bases at J, with 14 bases between the two ends. The CDR3: CASSGLGMGTEAFF. The DNA of the CDR3 is TGTGCCAGCAGTGGACTCGGGATGGGCACTGAAGCTTTCTTT.

This clonotype was seen a handful of times. The rearrangement uses TRBV5-1 and TRBJ2-7; D is possibly TRBD1 or TRBD2 (5 bases each). The length of the CDR3 is 18 residues. CDR1 is SGHRS and CDR2 is YFSETQ in the germline V gene. V lost 0 bases and J lost 2, with 21 bases in between. The CDR3 sequence is CASSLAGRDPQRTYEQYF. The CDR3, as DNA: TGCGCCAGCAGCTTGGCAGGTAGGGACCCCCAGAGGACCTACGAGCAGTACTTC.

This clonotype was observed a few times. The chain carries TRBV6-1 and TRBJ2-7; tentatively, D is TRBD1 (5 bases). Germline V CDR1 and CDR2: MNHNS, SASEGT. V lost 6 bases to trimming and J lost 3 bases, with 18 bases between them. The CDR3 has 15 residues. The CDR3 bases are TGTGCCAGCAGGCCCCGCACAGGTTTCCTCTACGAGCAGTACTTC. It translates to CASRPRTGFLYEQYF.

This clonotype appeared a few times. V usage is TRBV5-1 and J usage is TRBJ2-3; 8 positions match TRBD2. Germline V gene sequence: CDR1 SGHRS, CDR2 YFSETQ. Germline trimming cut 1 base from V and 4 bases from J; bases unmatched to any gene: 5. CDR3 size: 15 residues. DNA of the CDR3: TGCGCCAGCAGCTTGAAGGGACTAGGGGCAGATACGCAGTATTTT. Its protein product is CASSLKGLGADTQYF.

The chain uses TRBV20-1 and TRBJ2-1; D remains ambiguous. This CDR3 contains 16 residues. V gave up 3 bases and J gave up 0 bases, with 15 bases separating them. Germline CDR1 and CDR2: DFQATT and SNEGSKA (reference sequence). CDR3 in amino acids: CSASELSGSSYNEQFF. As DNA, the CDR3 is TGCAGTGCTAGTGAACTATCCGGTTCCTCCTACAATGAGCAGTTCTTC.

The gene calls are TRBV30 and TRBJ2-1, with TRBD2 matching 9 bases. The J segment lost 6 bases and the V segment lost 0 bases, leaving 3 bases of the junction unmatched. The CDR3 loop spans 14 amino acids. Germline V gene data show CDR1 as GTSNPN and CDR2 as SVGIG (reference sequence). The CDR3 DNA follows: TGTGCCTGGAGTGTGTTACTAGCGGGCAATGAGCAGTTCTTC. It yields the protein CAWSVLLAGNEQFF.

The gene calls are TRBV5-1 and TRBJ2-5; 7 bases are shared with TRBD2. This CDR3 is built from 14 residues. J was trimmed by 5 bases and V by 2 bases; bases with no gene match: 6. Germline V gene data show CDR1 as SGHRS and CDR2 as YFSETQ. The CDR3 sequence is CASSFGSSGETQYF. The CDR3 DNA follows: TGCGCCAGCAGCTTTGGCTCTAGCGGCGAGACCCAGTACTTC.

The CDR3 region has the DNA TGTGCCAGCAGTGAAGGCAACAGCAATCAGCCCCAGCATTTT. This translates into CASSEGNSNQPQHF. The chain is built from TRBV2 and TRBJ1-5; no clear D gene. Germline CDR1 and CDR2: SNHLY and FYNNEI. The CDR3 loop spans 14 amino acids. Trimming pared 1 base from V and 1 base from J, leaving 5 bases between.

This clonotype has a count of ten or more. The chain couples TRBV20-1 to TRBJ2-1; 8 bases are shared with TRBD2. V lost 3 bases and J lost 9; bases outside the gene matches: 7. From germline, CDR1 is DFQATT and CDR2 SNEGSKA (reference sequence). This CDR3 is built from 13 residues. CDR3 in amino acids: CSARAGTRVEQFF. In DNA form, the CDR3 reads TGCAGTGCTAGGGCCGGGACTAGGGTTGAGCAGTTCTTC.

In its sample, this clonotype was seen a few times. The chain has TRBV19 and TRBJ2-2; possibly TRBD2 for D (7 bases). The CDR3 is made up of 14 amino acids. From germline, CDR1 is LNHDA and CDR2 SQIVND (reference sequence). Trimming stripped 5 bases from V and 6 bases from J, with 13 bases between. CDR3: CASSRGANSGELFF. The CDR3 nucleotides read TGTGCCAGTAGTCGGGGGGCAAATTCCGGGGAGCTGTTTTTT.

The sample holds a few counts of this clonotype. J is TRBJ2-7 and V is TRBV7-2, with 10 bases aligning to TRBD1. The CDR3 consists of 14 residues. V dropped 4 bases and J dropped 3; count of bases not matched to a gene: 3. Germline CDR1 reads SGHTA; CDR2 reads FQGNSA. The chain's CDR3 is CASSYGQGVYEQYF. The CDR3 region has the DNA TGTGCCAGCAGCTACGGACAGGGGGTCTACGAGCAGTACTTC. Using reference TRBV7-2 and TRBJ2-7 for the parts outside the CDR3, the full variable domain is GAGVSQSPSNKVTEKGKDVELRCDPISGHTALYWYRQSLGQGLEFLIYFQGNSAPDKSGLPSDRFSAERTGGSVSTLTIQRTQQEDSAVYLCASSYGQGVYEQYFGPGTRLTVT.

With respect to this clonotype: This may stem from a read error, because a much larger clone lies one nucleotide away. The J gene is TRBJ2-7, the V gene TRBV7-2; D uncertain. This CDR3 is 13 amino acids long. Germline values: CDR1 SGHTA, CDR2 FQGNSA. Trimming stripped 4 bases from V and 5 bases from J, with 12 bases between. The CDR3: CASSSVKHHEQYF. Written as DNA, the CDR3 is TGTGCCAGCAGCTCAGTTAAACACCACGAGCAGTACTTC.

The chain has TRBV19 and TRBJ1-1; possibly TRBD1 for D (5 bases). The ends were cut back, 5 bases at V and 0 bases at J, with 10 bases in the middle. From germline, CDR1 is LNHDA and CDR2 SQIVND (reference sequence). The CDR3 loop spans 14 amino acids. The CDR3 loop is CASSWEGMNTEAFF. The CDR3 DNA follows: TGTGCCAGTAGTTGGGAGGGGATGAACACTGAAGCTTTCTTT.

The sample holds a few counts of this clonotype. The V and J genes are TRBV3-1 and TRBJ2-1; no definite D call. This CDR3 contains 14 residues. CDR1 is LGHDT, CDR2 YNNKEL, per germline (reference sequence). V lost 4 bases to trimming and J lost 4 bases, with 11 bases between them. The CDR3 region is CASSLWTQYNEQFF. DNA of the CDR3: TGTGCCAGCAGCCTGTGGACGCAATACAATGAGCAGTTCTTC.

V gene TRBV12-3 or TRBV12-4 combines with J gene TRBJ1-2; 9 bases fit TRBD1. The CDR3 extends over 13 amino acids. V trimming: 2 bases; J trimming: 8 bases; junction bases outside the gene matches: 3. The CDR3 spells CASSLQQGAGYTF. The CDR3 DNA is TGTGCCAGCAGTTTACAACAGGGGGCAGGCTACACCTTC.

This clonotype was counted only a few times. The chain uses TRBV11-3 and TRBJ1-5, with D perhaps TRBD1 (5 bases). The CDR3 runs 16 residues. V lost 8 bases and J 0 bases, leaving 17 bases between the germline ends. Per the germline V gene, CDR1 is SGHNT and CDR2 is YENEEA. The chain's CDR3 is CASVLSGLNSNQPQHF. The DNA for the CDR3 is TGTGCCAGCGTTCTCTCGGGACTCAATAGCAATCAGCCCCAGCATTTT.

This clonotype was observed a handful of times. The CDR3 DNA is TGTGCCAGCAGCTTGTATCCAGCGGACACAGATACGCAGTATTTT. This codes for CASSLYPADTDTQYF. V is TRBV5-5 and J is TRBJ2-3; D perhaps matches TRBD2 (5 bases). The V end lost 1 base, the J end lost 2 bases, and 11 bases lay between the germline ends. Germline assignment: CDR1 SGHKS and CDR2 YYEKEE (reference sequence). The CDR3 sequence is 15 residues long.

V gene TRBV7-2 combines with J gene TRBJ2-3, with D perhaps being TRBD1 or TRBD2 (5 bases each). The CDR3 sequence is 14 residues long. Germline CDR1 SGHTA, CDR2 FQGNSA. Trimming pared 8 bases from V and 4 bases from J, leaving 16 bases between. CDR3 region: CASEGRVSPDTQYF. Here the CDR3 DNA reads TGTGCCAGCGAGGGGCGGGTATCTCCAGATACGCAGTATTTT.